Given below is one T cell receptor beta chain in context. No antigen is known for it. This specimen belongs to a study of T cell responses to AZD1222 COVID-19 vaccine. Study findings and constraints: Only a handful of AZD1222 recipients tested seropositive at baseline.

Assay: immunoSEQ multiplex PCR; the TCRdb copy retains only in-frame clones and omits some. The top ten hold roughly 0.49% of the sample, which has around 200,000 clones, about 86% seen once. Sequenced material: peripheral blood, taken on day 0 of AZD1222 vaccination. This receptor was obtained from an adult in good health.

CDR3 DNA sequence: TGTGCCAGCGTCCAGAGGTGGGGTTCCTACAATGAGCAGTTCTTC. Amino acids: CASVQRWGSYNEQFF. The chain couples TRBV2 to TRBJ2-1, with D hard to call. V was pared by 8 bases and J by 1 base, with 15 bases between. There are 15 residues in the CDR3. Germline V CDR1 and CDR2: SNHLY, FYNNEI.